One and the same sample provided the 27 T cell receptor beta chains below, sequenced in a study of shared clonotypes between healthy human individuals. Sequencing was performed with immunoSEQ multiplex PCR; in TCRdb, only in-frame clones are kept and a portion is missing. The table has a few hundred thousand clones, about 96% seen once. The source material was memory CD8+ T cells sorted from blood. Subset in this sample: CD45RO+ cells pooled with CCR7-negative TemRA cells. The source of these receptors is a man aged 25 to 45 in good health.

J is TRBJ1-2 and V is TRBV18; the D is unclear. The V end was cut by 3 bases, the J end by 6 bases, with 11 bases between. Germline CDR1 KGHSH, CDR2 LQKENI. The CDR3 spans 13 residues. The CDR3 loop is CASSPSDGHGYTF. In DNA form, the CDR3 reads TGTGCCAGCTCACCCTCGGACGGACATGGCTACACCTTC.

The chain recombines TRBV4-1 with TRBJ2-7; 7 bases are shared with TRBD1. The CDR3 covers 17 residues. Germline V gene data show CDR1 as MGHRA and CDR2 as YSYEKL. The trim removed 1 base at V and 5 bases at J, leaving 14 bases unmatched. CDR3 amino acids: CASSQGPAGGVKNEQYF. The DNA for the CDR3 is TGCGCCAGCAGCCAAGGCCCAGCAGGGGGAGTCAAAAACGAGCAGTACTTC.

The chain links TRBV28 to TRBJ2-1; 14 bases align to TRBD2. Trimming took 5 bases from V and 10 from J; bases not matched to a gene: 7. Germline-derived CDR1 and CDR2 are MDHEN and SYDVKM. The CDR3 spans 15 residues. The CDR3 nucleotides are TGTGCCAGCAGTATGGGACTAGCGGGAGTCCACGAGCAGTTCTTC. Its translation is CASSMGLAGVHEQFF. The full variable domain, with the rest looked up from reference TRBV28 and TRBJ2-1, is DVKVTQSSRYLVKRTGEKVFLECVQDMDHENMFWYRQDPGLGLRLIYFSYDVKMKEKGDIPEGYSVSREKKERFSLILESASTNQTSMYLCASSMGLAGVHEQFFGPGTRLTVL.

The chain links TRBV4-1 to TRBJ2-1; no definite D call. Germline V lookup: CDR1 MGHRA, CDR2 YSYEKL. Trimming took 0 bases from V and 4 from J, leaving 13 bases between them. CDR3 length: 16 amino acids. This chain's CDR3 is CASSQEIPALYNEQFF. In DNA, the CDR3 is TGCGCCAGCAGCCAAGAGATTCCCGCACTTTACAATGAGCAGTTCTTC.

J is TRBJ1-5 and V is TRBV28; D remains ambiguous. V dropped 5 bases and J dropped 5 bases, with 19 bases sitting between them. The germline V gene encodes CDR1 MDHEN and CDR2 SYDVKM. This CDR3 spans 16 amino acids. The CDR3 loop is CASSPERIVRHQPQHF. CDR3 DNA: TGTGCCAGCAGTCCTGAACGTATCGTCCGGCATCAGCCCCAGCATTTT.

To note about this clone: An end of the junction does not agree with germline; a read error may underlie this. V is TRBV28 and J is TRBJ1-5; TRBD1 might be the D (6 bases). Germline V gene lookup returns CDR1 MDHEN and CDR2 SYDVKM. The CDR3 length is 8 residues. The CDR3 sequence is CATGRDIF. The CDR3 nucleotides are TGTGCCACCGGCCGGGACATTTTT. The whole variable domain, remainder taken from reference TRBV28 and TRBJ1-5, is DVKVTQSSRYLVKRTGEKVFLECVQDMDHENMFWYRQDPGLGLRLIYFSYDVKMKEKGDIPEGYSVSREKKERFSLILESASTNQTSMYLCATGRDIFGDGTRLSIL.

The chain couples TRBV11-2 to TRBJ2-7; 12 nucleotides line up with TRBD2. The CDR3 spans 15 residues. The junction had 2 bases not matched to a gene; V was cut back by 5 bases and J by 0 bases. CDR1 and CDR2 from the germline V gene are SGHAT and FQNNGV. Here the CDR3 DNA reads TGTGCCAGCAGCAAGACTAGCGGGAGCTCCTACGAGCAGTACTTC. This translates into CASSKTSGSSYEQYF.

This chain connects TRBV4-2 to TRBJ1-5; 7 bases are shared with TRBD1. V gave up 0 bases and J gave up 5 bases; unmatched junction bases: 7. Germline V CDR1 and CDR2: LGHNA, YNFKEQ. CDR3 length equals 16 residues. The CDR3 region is CASSQDRTGGDQPQHF. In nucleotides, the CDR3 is TGTGCCAGCAGCCAAGATCGGACAGGAGGGGATCAGCCCCAGCATTTT.

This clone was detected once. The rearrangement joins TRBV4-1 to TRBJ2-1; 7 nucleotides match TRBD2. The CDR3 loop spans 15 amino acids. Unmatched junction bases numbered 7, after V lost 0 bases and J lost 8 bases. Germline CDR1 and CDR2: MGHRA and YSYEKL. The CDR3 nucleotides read TGCGCCAGCAGCCAAGAGGGAGGGATCGGGCATGAGCAGTTCTTC. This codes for CASSQEGGIGHEQFF.

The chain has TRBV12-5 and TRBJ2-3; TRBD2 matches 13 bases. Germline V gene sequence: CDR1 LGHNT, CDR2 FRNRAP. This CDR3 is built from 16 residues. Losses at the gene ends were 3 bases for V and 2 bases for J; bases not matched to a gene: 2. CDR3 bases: TGTGCTAGTGGTTTACTAGCGGGAGGGTACACAGATACGCAGTATTTT. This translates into CASGLLAGGYTDTQYF.

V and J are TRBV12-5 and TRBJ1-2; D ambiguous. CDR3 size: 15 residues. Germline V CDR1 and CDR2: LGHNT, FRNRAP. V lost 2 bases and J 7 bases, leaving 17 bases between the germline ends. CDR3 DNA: TGTGCTAGTGGTTTGACCCGAGGAGAGGCCATTGGCTACACCTTC. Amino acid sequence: CASGLTRGEAIGYTF.

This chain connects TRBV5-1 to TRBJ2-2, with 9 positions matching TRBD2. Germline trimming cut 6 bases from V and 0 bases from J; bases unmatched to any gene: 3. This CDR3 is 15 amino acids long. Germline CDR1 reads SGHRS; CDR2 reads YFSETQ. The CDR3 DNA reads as TGCGCCAGCACATTAGCGGGAGCGAACACCGGGGAGCTGTTTTTT. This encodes CASTLAGANTGELFF.

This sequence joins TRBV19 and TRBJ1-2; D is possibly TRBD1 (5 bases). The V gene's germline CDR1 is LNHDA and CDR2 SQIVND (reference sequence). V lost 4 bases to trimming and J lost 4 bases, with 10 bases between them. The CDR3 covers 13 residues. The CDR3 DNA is TGTGCCAGTAGTACAGGCGGGACCTATGGCTACACCTTC. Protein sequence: CASSTGGTYGYTF.

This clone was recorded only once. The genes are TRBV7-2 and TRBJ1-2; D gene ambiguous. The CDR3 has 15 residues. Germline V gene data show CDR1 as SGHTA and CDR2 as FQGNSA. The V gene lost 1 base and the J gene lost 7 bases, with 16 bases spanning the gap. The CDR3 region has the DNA TGTGCCAGCAGCTTAGTAGGCAGTCCAGAGGCTGGCTACACCTTC. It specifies CASSLVGSPEAGYTF. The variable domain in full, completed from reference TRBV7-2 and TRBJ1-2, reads GAGVSQSPSNKVTEKGKDVELRCDPISGHTALYWYRQSLGQGLEFLIYFQGNSAPDKSGLPSDRFSAERTGGSVSTLTIQRTQQEDSAVYLCASSLVGSPEAGYTFGSGTRLTVV.

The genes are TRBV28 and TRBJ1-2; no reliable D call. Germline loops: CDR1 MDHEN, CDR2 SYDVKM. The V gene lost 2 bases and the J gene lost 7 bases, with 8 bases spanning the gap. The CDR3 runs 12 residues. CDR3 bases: TGTGCCAGCAGTTTAGAAATCCGTGGCTACACCTTC. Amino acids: CASSLEIRGYTF.

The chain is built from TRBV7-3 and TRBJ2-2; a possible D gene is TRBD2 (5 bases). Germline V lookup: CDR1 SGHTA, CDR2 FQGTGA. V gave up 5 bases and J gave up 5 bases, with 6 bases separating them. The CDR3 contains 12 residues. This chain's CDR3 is CASSRGTGELFF. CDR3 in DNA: TGTGCCAGCAGCCGGGGAACCGGGGAGCTGTTTTTT.

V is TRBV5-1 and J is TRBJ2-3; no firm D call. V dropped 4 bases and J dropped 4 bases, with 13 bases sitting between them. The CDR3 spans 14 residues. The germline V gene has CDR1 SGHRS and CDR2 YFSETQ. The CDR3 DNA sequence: TGCGCCAGCAGCCCGGGTTACTCGGCAGATACGCAGTATTTT. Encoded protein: CASSPGYSADTQYF.

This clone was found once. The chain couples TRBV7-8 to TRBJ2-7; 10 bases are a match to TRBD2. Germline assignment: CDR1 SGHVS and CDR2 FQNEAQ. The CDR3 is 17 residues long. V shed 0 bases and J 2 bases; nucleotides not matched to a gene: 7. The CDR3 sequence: CASSLAILAGAPYEQYF. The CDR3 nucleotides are TGTGCCAGCAGCTTAGCGATCCTAGCGGGAGCCCCCTACGAGCAGTACTTC.

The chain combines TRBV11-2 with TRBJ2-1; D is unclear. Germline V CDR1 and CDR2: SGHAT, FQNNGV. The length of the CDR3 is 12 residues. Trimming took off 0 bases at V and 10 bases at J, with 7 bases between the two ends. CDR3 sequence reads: CASSLDPREQFF. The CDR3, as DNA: TGTGCCAGCAGCTTAGATCCCAGGGAGCAGTTCTTC.

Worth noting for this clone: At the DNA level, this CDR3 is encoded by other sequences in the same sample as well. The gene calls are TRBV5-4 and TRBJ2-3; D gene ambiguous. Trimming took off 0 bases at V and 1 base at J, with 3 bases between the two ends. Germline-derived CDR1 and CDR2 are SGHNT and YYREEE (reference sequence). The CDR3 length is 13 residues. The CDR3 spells CASSLGGTDTQYF. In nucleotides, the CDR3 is TGTGCCAGCAGCTTGGGGGGCACAGATACGCAGTATTTT.

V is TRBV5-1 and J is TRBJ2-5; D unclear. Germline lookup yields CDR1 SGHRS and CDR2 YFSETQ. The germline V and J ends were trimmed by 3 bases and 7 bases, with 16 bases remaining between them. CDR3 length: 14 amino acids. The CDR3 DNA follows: TGCGCCAGCAGCTCCTGGACCGAGTCGGCGACCCAGTACTTC. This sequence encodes CASSSWTESATQYF.

The CDR3: CASSDYRGRLAGIREQFF. The DNA for the CDR3 is TGTGCCAGCAGTGATTACAGGGGGCGCCTAGCGGGCATTCGGGAGCAGTTCTTC. The V and J genes are TRBV6-1 and TRBJ2-1; the D gene is possibly TRBD1 (9 bases). Germline CDR1 is MNHNS and CDR2 is SASEGT. With 3 bases removed from V and 10 bases from J, the gap between germline ends came to 28 bases. The CDR3 is made up of 18 amino acids.

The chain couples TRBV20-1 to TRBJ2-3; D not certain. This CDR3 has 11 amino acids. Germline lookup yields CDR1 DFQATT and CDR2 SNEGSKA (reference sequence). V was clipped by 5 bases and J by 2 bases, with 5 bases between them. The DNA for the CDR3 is TGCAGTGCTTTGTTCACAGATACGCAGTATTTT. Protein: CSALFTDTQYF.

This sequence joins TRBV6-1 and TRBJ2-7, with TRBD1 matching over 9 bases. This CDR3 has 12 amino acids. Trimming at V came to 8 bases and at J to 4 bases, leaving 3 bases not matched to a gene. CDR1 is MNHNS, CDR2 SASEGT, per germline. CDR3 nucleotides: TGTGCCAGCGGGACAGGGCTGTACGAGCAGTACTTC. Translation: CASGTGLYEQYF.

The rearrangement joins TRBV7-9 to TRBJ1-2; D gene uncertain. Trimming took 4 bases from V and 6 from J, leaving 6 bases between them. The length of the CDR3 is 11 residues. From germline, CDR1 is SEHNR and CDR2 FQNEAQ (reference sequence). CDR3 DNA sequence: TGTGCCAGCAGCTCACAAGATGGCTACACCTTC. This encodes CASSSQDGYTF. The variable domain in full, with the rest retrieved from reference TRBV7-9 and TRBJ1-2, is DTGVSQNPRHKITKRGQNVTFRCDPISEHNRLYWYRQTLGQGPEFLTYFQNEAQLEKSRLLSDRFSAERPKGSFSTLEIQRTEQGDSAMYLCASSSQDGYTFGSGTRLTVV.

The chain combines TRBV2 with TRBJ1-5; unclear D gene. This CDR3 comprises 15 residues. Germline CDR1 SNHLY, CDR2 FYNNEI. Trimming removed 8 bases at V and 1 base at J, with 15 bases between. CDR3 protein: CASSGGRLSNQPQHF. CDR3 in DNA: TGTGCCAGCTCCGGTGGGAGGTTGAGCAATCAGCCCCAGCATTTT. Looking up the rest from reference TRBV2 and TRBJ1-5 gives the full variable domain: EPEVTQTPSHQVTQMGQEVILRCVPISNHLYFYWYRQILGQKVEFLVSFYNNEISEKSEIFDDQFSVERPDGSNFTLKIRSTKLEDSAMYFCASSGGRLSNQPQHFGDGTRLSIL.

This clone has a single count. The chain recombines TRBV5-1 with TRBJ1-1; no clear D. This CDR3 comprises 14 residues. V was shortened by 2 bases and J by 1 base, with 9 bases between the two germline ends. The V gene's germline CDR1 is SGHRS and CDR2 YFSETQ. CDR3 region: CASSFLQPNTEAFF. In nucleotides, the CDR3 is TGCGCCAGCAGCTTCTTACAGCCGAACACTGAAGCTTTCTTT. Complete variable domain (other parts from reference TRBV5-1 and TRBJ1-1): KAGVTQTPRYLIKTRGQQVTLSCSPISGHRSVSWYQQTPGQGLQFLFEYFSETQRNKGNFPGRFSGRQFSNSRSEMNVSTLELGDSALYLCASSFLQPNTEAFFGQGTRLTVV.